This record covers a single T cell receptor beta chain. Its cognate antigen is unknown. These data belong to a study of shared clonotypes between healthy human individuals. Regarding the study as a whole: Richness estimates generally favored naive over memory subsets.

Subsets obtained from CD4+ cells comprised CD45RA+ naive and CD45RA-negative memory cells. V dropped 0 bases and J dropped 4; count of bases not matched to a gene: 8. The CDR3 loop spans 16 amino acids. CDR1 SGDLS and CDR2 YYNGEE come from the germline V gene. Sequencing used immunoSEQ multiplex PCR; TCRdb keeps in-frame clones, though not all of them. Of 2,500,000 or so clones in the sample, about 92% were seen once. This chain links TRBV9 with TRBJ2-5; 8 nucleotides agree with TRBD1. This TCR came from a man between 18 and 29 years old in good health. Sequenced input: naive CD4+ T cells sorted from blood. Noted subset: CD45RA+ positively selected. DNA of the CDR3: TGTGCCAGCAGCGTAGCGGGCAGGGGGCTCGGAGAGACCCAGTACTTC. This codes for CASSVAGRGLGETQYF. Based on the CDR3 plus reference TRBV9 and TRBJ2-5, the full variable domain is DSGVTQTPKHLITATGQRVTLRCSPRSGDLSVYWYQQSLDQGLQFLIQYYNGEERAKGNILERFSAQQFPDLHSELNLSSLELGDSALYFCASSVAGRGLGETQYFGPGTRLLVL.